The clone carrying this T cell receptor (beta chain) was seen a handful of times. The CDR3 covers 16 residues. Germline V lookup: CDR1 KGHDR, CDR2 SFDVKD. The junction had 4 bases not matched to a gene; V was cut back by 4 bases and J by 0 bases. Method: immunoSEQ multiplex PCR; TCRdb's copy keeps in-frame clones and lacks some. The sample has about 180,000 clones; more than 75% are singletons. The data are from a study of blood T cell repertoires in COVID-19. The sequenced sample was peripheral blood. This rearrangement joins TRBV24-1 to TRBJ2-3; 9 bases match TRBD2. This clonotype was sampled from a person aged 65 to 79 with COVID-19, enrolled during active disease. CDR3 DNA sequence: TGTGCCACCAGTGACCTAGCGGGAAGTAGCACAGATACGCAGTATTTT. Its translation is CATSDLAGSSTDTQYF.